Each of the 21 T cell receptor beta chains below was sequenced from the same sample in a study of cytomegalovirus exposure and HLA in healthy donors. Primers for the PCR totalled 60 Vbeta and 13 Jbeta. The table came from immunoSEQ multiplex PCR; TCRdb's copy has only in-frame clones and leaves some out. Here the sample table reports 200,000 to 250,000 clones. The sample comprised PBMCs. All receptors derive from a woman between 25 and 40 years old in good health and CMV-seropositive.

The CDR3 is CASSGDRLYGYTF. The CDR3 nucleotides read TGTGCCAGTAGCGGGGACAGGCTCTATGGCTACACCTTC. This chain joins TRBV19 and TRBJ1-2, with TRBD1 matching over 8 bases. This CDR3 spans 13 amino acids. From germline, CDR1 is LNHDA and CDR2 SQIVND (reference sequence). The V and J ends lost 6 bases and 4 bases, in that order; junction bases with no gene match: 4.

The chain is built from TRBV7-8 and TRBJ2-7, with 9 nucleotides matching TRBD1. CDR1 and CDR2 from the germline V gene are SGHVS and FQNEAQ. J lost 5 bases, V lost 5 bases, and 7 bases had no gene match. There are 14 residues in the CDR3. Written as DNA, the CDR3 is TGTGCCAGCAGCCCAGGGACAGGGATCGACGAGCAGTACTTC. Its protein is CASSPGTGIDEQYF.

A word on this clone: One junction end disagrees with the germline gene, perhaps due to a read error. V usage is TRBV4-1 and J usage is TRBJ2-5, with D unclear. Looked up from germline, CDR1 is MGHRA and CDR2 is YSYEKL. This CDR3 has 14 amino acids. Here the CDR3 reads CASSQAPHQETQYF. As DNA, the CDR3 is TGCGCCAGCAGCCAAGCTCCCCACCAGGAGACCCAGTACTTC.

This chain connects TRBV7-8 to TRBJ1-2; D remains unclear. In germline, CDR1 is SGHVS, CDR2 FQNEAQ. Trimming removed 3 bases from V and 2 bases from J, with 7 bases in between. This CDR3 has 13 residues. This CDR3 reads CASSFPENYGYTF. DNA for the CDR3: TGTGCCAGCAGCTTTCCGGAGAACTATGGCTACACCTTC.

The chain uses TRBV6-5 and TRBJ1-1; TRBD1 might be the D (5 bases). The CDR3 spans 13 residues. CDR1 is MNHEY and CDR2 is SVGAGI in the germline V gene. The ends were cut back, 9 bases at V and 1 base at J, with 12 bases in the middle. The CDR3 here is CASRETENTEAFF. The CDR3 DNA follows: TGTGCCAGTCGAGAGACAGAGAACACTGAAGCTTTCTTT.

The chain has TRBV7-2 and TRBJ2-5; no clear D gene. Germline CDR1 and CDR2: SGHTA and FQGNSA. Trimming shortened V by 5 bases and J by 5 bases, and 9 bases separated the two germline ends. The CDR3 is made up of 12 amino acids. CDR3 in amino acids: CASSVSRETQYF. The CDR3 region has the DNA TGTGCCAGCAGCGTTTCTAGGGAGACCCAGTACTTC.

This chain joins TRBV9 and TRBJ2-3, with TRBD1 identical over 8 bases. Germline CDR1 reads SGDLS; CDR2 reads YYNGEE. The CDR3 is 15 amino acids. With V trimmed by 0 bases and J by 4 bases, 4 bases remained unmatched. For the CDR3, the DNA is TGTGCCAGCAGCGTAGGGACAGGGTGGTCAGATACGCAGTATTTT. Amino acid sequence: CASSVGTGWSDTQYF.

The gene calls are TRBV18 and TRBJ1-2, with 12 nucleotides matching TRBD1. Germline trimming cut 3 bases from V and 8 bases from J; bases unmatched to any gene: 7. There are 15 residues in the CDR3. The germline V gene has CDR1 KGHSH and CDR2 LQKENI. The CDR3: CASSPTGTGGWGYTF. The CDR3 DNA sequence: TGTGCCAGCTCACCTACCGGGACAGGGGGCTGGGGCTACACCTTC.

The rearrangement links TRBV7-9 to TRBJ1-1; D is unclear. The germline V gene has CDR1 SEHNR and CDR2 FQNEAQ (reference sequence). Trimming stripped 1 base from V and 1 base from J, with 4 bases between. The CDR3 length is 13 residues. CDR3 coding DNA: TGTGCCAGCAGCTTAGTAGAGAACACTGAAGCTTTCTTT. This sequence encodes CASSLVENTEAFF.

This chain joins TRBV27 and TRBJ2-7; D gene unclear. The V gene's germline CDR1 is MNHEY and CDR2 SMNVEV (reference sequence). V was shortened by 0 bases and J by 2 bases, with 5 bases between the two germline ends. CDR3 length: 13 residues. CDR3 amino acids: CASSLSIAYEQYF. The CDR3 bases are TGTGCCAGCAGTTTATCAATCGCCTACGAGCAGTACTTC.

The CDR3 DNA reads as TGTGCCAGCAGTTACTCCCGGGACAGGGCCCCTGAAGCTTTCTTT. Translation: CASSYSRDRAPEAFF. The V gene is TRBV6-5, the J gene TRBJ1-1; 9 nucleotides agree with TRBD1. Trimming removed 0 bases from V and 6 bases from J; junction bases left unmatched: 5. In germline, CDR1 is MNHEY, CDR2 SVGAGI. The CDR3 spans 15 residues.

The chain employs TRBV15 and TRBJ2-3, with a tentative D call TRBD2 (7 bases). The germline V gene encodes CDR1 LNHNV and CDR2 YYDKDF (reference sequence). There are 14 residues in the CDR3. V was shortened by 3 bases and J by 4 bases, with 11 bases between the two germline ends. The CDR3 DNA reads TGTGCCACCAGCAGGGGGGGGCCTTCAGATACGCAGTATTTT. This sequence encodes CATSRGGPSDTQYF.

For the CDR3, the DNA is TGTGCCTGGAGTGTACTAGGCTACACTGAAGCTTTCTTT. Amino acids: CAWSVLGYTEAFF. The chain is built from TRBV30 and TRBJ1-1; D uncertain. The CDR3 length is 13 residues. Germline V gene sequence: CDR1 GTSNPN, CDR2 SVGIG (reference sequence). V shed 0 bases and J shed 3 bases, with 8 bases lying between them.

The J gene is TRBJ2-2, the V gene TRBV5-1; D is uncertain. The V gene's germline CDR1 is SGHRS and CDR2 YFSETQ. Deletions cut 3 bases from V and 7 bases from J, with 7 bases between. The CDR3 has 12 residues. The DNA of the CDR3 is TGCGCCAGCAGCTACGCTAGCGGGGAGCTGTTTTTT. It specifies CASSYASGELFF.

The chain has TRBV29-1 and TRBJ1-2, with D tentatively TRBD1 (6 bases). Germline V gene data show CDR1 as SQVTM and CDR2 as ANQGSEA. V lost 6 bases and J lost 5, with 22 bases in between. CDR3 length: 15 amino acids. This chain's CDR3 is CSVGTDSRGNYGYTF. The DNA for the CDR3 is TGCAGCGTGGGGACGGACAGCCGGGGTAATTATGGCTACACCTTC.

J is TRBJ2-1 and V is TRBV10-3, with TRBD2 identical over 14 bases. The CDR3 covers 20 residues. Germline CDR1 is ENHRY and CDR2 is SYGVKD. J was trimmed by 4 bases and V by 6 bases; bases with no gene match: 17. DNA for the CDR3: TGTGCCATCAGCGCAGGAACCGGGACTAGCGGGAGAAAAAGGTACAATGAGCAGTTCTTC. Residues: CAISAGTGTSGRKRYNEQFF.

The chain carries TRBV4-1 and TRBJ1-1, with D perhaps TRBD1 (5 bases). V was cut by 4 bases and J by 0 bases, with 12 bases left in between. Germline values: CDR1 MGHRA, CDR2 YSYEKL. The CDR3 sequence is 15 residues long. In DNA form, the CDR3 reads TGCGCCAGCAGCCGGTTGGAGGGGATGAACACTGAAGCTTTCTTT. As protein: CASSRLEGMNTEAFF.

The V call is TRBV5-1, the J call TRBJ2-1, with D possibly being TRBD1 (5 bases). Trimming removed 0 bases from V and 3 bases from J, with 7 bases in between. This CDR3 spans 14 amino acids. CDR1 and CDR2 (germline): SGHRS, YFSETQ. The CDR3 region is CASSLGDSYNEQFF. CDR3 DNA: TGCGCCAGCAGCTTGGGCGACAGCTACAATGAGCAGTTCTTC.

The rearrangement links TRBV29-1 to TRBJ2-4; 7 nucleotides agree with TRBD1. The trim removed 6 bases at V and 0 bases at J, leaving 5 bases unmatched. CDR3 length: 14 amino acids. Per germline, CDR1 SQVTM and CDR2 ANQGSEA. The CDR3 loop is CSVGDSVAKNIQYF. CDR3 DNA: TGCAGCGTAGGGGACAGTGTAGCCAAAAACATTCAGTACTTC.

This chain joins TRBV19 and TRBJ2-7; TRBD2 might be the D (6 bases). Per the germline V gene, CDR1 is LNHDA and CDR2 is SQIVND (reference sequence). The CDR3 is made up of 11 amino acids. V lost 7 bases and J 6 bases, leaving 10 bases between the germline ends. The CDR3 DNA is TGTGCCAGTAAGGAGGGCCCCGAGCAGTACTTC. This gives the protein CASKEGPEQYF.

The chain combines TRBV4-1 with TRBJ1-2, with D possibly matching TRBD1 (6 bases). The germline CDR1 and CDR2 sequences are MGHRA and YSYEKL. The CDR3 sequence is 17 residues long. V lost 4 bases and J 0 bases, leaving 18 bases between the germline ends. CDR3 coding DNA: TGCGCCAGCAGCCCGGGGGGAGGGGGAATATCTAACTATGGCTACACCTTC. This encodes CASSPGGGGISNYGYTF.